A single sample gave rise to the 26 T cell receptor beta chains below, sequenced in a study of cytotoxic CD8 clonotypes in ibrutinib-treated CLL. Repertoires were generated with immunoSEQ multiplex PCR, while TCRdb's copy carries only in-frame clones and drops some. The repertoire has over 14,000 clones, approximately 70% of them found once; the top ten carry 4.5% to 5.5%. Sequences were derived from PBMCs, sampled before ibrutinib treatment. Receptors were obtained from a human donor with chronic lymphocytic leukemia.

The chain uses TRBV28 and TRBJ1-1, with D unclear. In germline, CDR1 is MDHEN, CDR2 SYDVKM. The CDR3 length is 18 residues. V was pared by 5 bases and J by 1 base, with 23 bases between. The CDR3 nucleotides read TGTGCCAGCAGTGGCCATTGGAGGAGGTCCAGGCGGAACACTGAAGCTTTCTTT. This sequence encodes CASSGHWRRSRRNTEAFF.

The V and J genes are TRBV11-2 and TRBJ2-7; TRBD1 aligns across 7 bases. The CDR3 totals 14 residues. V lost 3 bases, J lost 5 bases, and 7 bases stayed unmatched. Per germline, CDR1 SGHAT and CDR2 FQNNGV. The CDR3 protein is CASSLFHRGHEQYF. CDR3 bases: TGTGCCAGCAGCTTGTTTCACAGGGGCCACGAGCAGTACTTC.

The chain links TRBV5-1 to TRBJ2-1; D possibly matches TRBD1 or TRBD2 (5 bases each). The CDR3 consists of 15 residues. Germline V gene sequence: CDR1 SGHRS, CDR2 YFSETQ. The V gene lost 7 bases and the J gene lost 7 bases, with 21 bases spanning the gap. CDR3 DNA sequence: TGCGCCAGCTCCCCCGGGACCCTCATGGGGAATGAGCAGTTCTTC. Translation: CASSPGTLMGNEQFF.

This clone was detected only a few times. V and J are TRBV30 and TRBJ1-1; 10 positions match TRBD1. Germline CDR1 reads GTSNPN; CDR2 reads SVGIG (reference sequence). This CDR3 spans 14 amino acids. V gave up 5 bases and J gave up 7 bases; unmatched junction bases: 10. The CDR3 here is CAWGGDRGHREAFF. DNA of the CDR3: TGTGCCTGGGGGGGGGACAGGGGCCACCGTGAAGCTTTCTTT.

This chain joins TRBV5-1 and TRBJ1-2; maybe TRBD1 (6 bases). V gave up 0 bases and J gave up 8 bases, with 20 bases separating them. Germline V gives CDR1 SGHRS, CDR2 YFSETQ. The CDR3 covers 16 residues. In DNA, the CDR3 is TGCGCCAGCAGCTTGGCCCGGGGGCCAGGGTCTAACGGCTACACCTTC. This sequence encodes CASSLARGPGSNGYTF.

V and J are TRBV5-4 and TRBJ2-5; 10 bases are a match to TRBD2. The CDR3 is made up of 16 amino acids. The V segment lost 4 bases and the J segment 5 bases; nucleotides outside the gene matches: 11. Germline V CDR1 and CDR2: SGHNT, YYREEE (reference sequence). DNA of the CDR3: TGTGCCAGCAGCCACCTACTAGCGGGGATGTGGGAGACCCAGTACTTC. It is translated as CASSHLLAGMWETQYF.

V is TRBV29-1 and J is TRBJ2-3, with 13 bases fitting TRBD2. CDR3 length: 14 residues. Germline V gene sequence: CDR1 SQVTM, CDR2 ANQGSEA. V shed 6 bases and J 5 bases; nucleotides not matched to a gene: 5. The CDR3 sequence: CSVPGTSGKDTQYF. The CDR3 DNA reads TGCAGCGTCCCCGGGACTAGCGGGAAAGATACGCAGTATTTT.

This clone showed up just a few times. The rearrangement uses TRBV2 and TRBJ2-7; TRBD2 agrees at 9 bases. The germline V gene has CDR1 SNHLY and CDR2 FYNNEI. Losses at the gene ends were 0 bases for V and 4 bases for J; bases not matched to a gene: 4. This CDR3 is 15 amino acids long. CDR3 sequence (DNA): TGTGCCAGCAGTGAAGCCGGGCGGGAGGGGTACGAGCAGTACTTC. This sequence encodes CASSEAGREGYEQYF.

The gene calls are TRBV10-2 and TRBJ1-1; D ambiguous. Germline V gives CDR1 WSHSY, CDR2 SAAADI. This CDR3 comprises 13 residues. V lost 4 bases, J lost 10 bases, and 16 bases lay in between. CDR3 sequence (DNA): TGCGCCAGCAGTGTGGATGGCCTACTTCGAGCTTTCTTT. This encodes CASSVDGLLRAFF.

The DNA for the CDR3 is TGCGCCAGCAGCCCCCAGGAATGGGGACCGAACACTGAAGCTTTCTTT. Translated: CASSPQEWGPNTEAFF. The chain has TRBV4-1 and TRBJ1-1, with D possibly TRBD1 on 5 matching bases. Germline V CDR1 and CDR2: MGHRA, YSYEKL. V was trimmed by 4 bases and J by 1 base, leaving 16 bases between them. There are 16 residues in the CDR3.

The chain links TRBV20-1 to TRBJ2-3, with D unclear. The CDR3 runs 11 residues. CDR1 and CDR2 from the germline V gene are DFQATT and SNEGSKA (reference sequence). Trimming left V 6 bases short and J 4 bases short, with 8 bases between. CDR3 sequence: CSADGADTQYF. The CDR3 nucleotides read TGCAGTGCGGACGGAGCAGATACGCAGTATTTT.

The V gene is TRBV19, the J gene TRBJ2-3, with 10 positions matching TRBD1. Germline CDR1 and CDR2: LNHDA and SQIVND (reference sequence). With V trimmed by 5 bases and J by 4 bases, 9 bases remained unmatched. There are 16 residues in the CDR3. The CDR3 nucleotides read TGTGCCAGTAGTTCCCCATCCGGGACAGGGGCAGATACGCAGTATTTT. Its translation is CASSSPSGTGADTQYF.

The chain carries TRBV5-4 and TRBJ2-1, with TRBD1 matching 7 bases. The length of the CDR3 is 15 residues. The germline gives CDR1 SGHNT, CDR2 YYREEE (reference sequence). With 1 base clipped from V and 0 bases from J, the junction kept 1 base outside the gene matches. DNA for the CDR3: TGTGCCAGCAGCTTGACAGGGGCCTCCTACAATGAGCAGTTCTTC. Translating it yields CASSLTGASYNEQFF.

The chain uses TRBV9 and TRBJ2-7; the match to TRBD1 covers 11 bases. The ends lost 4 bases at V and 2 bases at J; junction bases unmatched: 5. This CDR3 region has 15 residues. Germline lookup yields CDR1 SGDLS and CDR2 YYNGEE. CDR3 sequence (DNA): TGTGCCAGCAGCCCCGGGACAGGGGGGCCCTACGAGCAGTACTTC. Protein product: CASSPGTGGPYEQYF.

V is TRBV5-5 and J is TRBJ2-2; D is unclear. V lost 2 bases to trimming and J lost 5 bases, with 7 bases between them. The CDR3 runs 13 residues. Germline V gene data show CDR1 as SGHKS and CDR2 as YYEKEE (reference sequence). The CDR3 sequence: CASSFAGTGELFF. The CDR3 DNA follows: TGTGCCAGCAGCTTCGCCGGGACCGGGGAGCTGTTTTTT.

This chain joins TRBV4-2 and TRBJ2-5; TRBD2 agrees at 9 bases. CDR1 and CDR2 (germline): LGHNA, YNFKEQ. Losses at the gene ends were 4 bases for V and 1 base for J; bases not matched to a gene: 4. The CDR3 contains 15 residues. DNA of the CDR3: TGTGCCAGCAGCCGCGGGGGGGGCCGCCAAGAGACCCAGTACTTC. As protein: CASSRGGGRQETQYF.

The chain links TRBV5-1 to TRBJ2-7, with D hard to call. The ends were cut back, 3 bases at V and 0 bases at J, with 4 bases in the middle. The CDR3 is 12 residues long. The germline CDR1 and CDR2 sequences are SGHRS and YFSETQ. The CDR3 region has the DNA TGCGCCAGCAGCTCGAGCTCCTACGAGCAGTACTTC. It encodes CASSSSSYEQYF.

The CDR3 region has the DNA TGTGCCAGCAGTTCCGGACCCTACTCTGGAAACACCATATATTTT. Protein sequence: CASSSGPYSGNTIYF. The chain links TRBV27 to TRBJ1-3; D remains ambiguous. Germline V gene data show CDR1 as MNHEY and CDR2 as SMNVEV (reference sequence). The length of the CDR3 is 15 residues. V was clipped by 4 bases and J by 0 bases, with 10 bases between them.

The chain joins TRBV18 to TRBJ2-5; D is ambiguous. Trimming took 0 bases from V and 1 from J, leaving 3 bases between them. In germline, CDR1 is KGHSH, CDR2 LQKENI. The CDR3 contains 13 residues. The CDR3 sequence is CASSPPPQETQYF. For the CDR3, the DNA is TGTGCCAGCTCACCACCACCCCAAGAGACCCAGTACTTC.

The chain employs TRBV9 and TRBJ2-3, with 7 bases identical to TRBD1. The CDR3 is 16 amino acids. Germline CDR1 and CDR2: SGDLS and YYNGEE. The ends lost 2 bases at V and 6 bases at J; junction bases unmatched: 12. This CDR3 reads CASSVRGGLEGDTQYF. Written as DNA, the CDR3 is TGTGCCAGCAGCGTGAGAGGGGGCCTAGAGGGGGATACGCAGTATTTT.

This clone was counted once. This chain uses TRBV10-3 with TRBJ1-5, with D perhaps matching TRBD1 (6 bases). The length of the CDR3 is 15 residues. V gave up 0 bases and J gave up 1 base, with 7 bases separating them. The germline V gene encodes CDR1 ENHRY and CDR2 SYGVKD. The CDR3 nucleotides read TGTGCCATCAGTGAGTCGGGACAAAGCAATCAGCCCCAGCATTTT. This translates into CAISESGQSNQPQHF.

The chain couples TRBV5-1 to TRBJ1-4, with 7 bases that match TRBD1. V gave up 7 bases and J gave up 5 bases; unmatched junction bases: 8. The V gene's germline CDR1 is SGHRS and CDR2 YFSETQ. This CDR3 has 14 amino acids. This CDR3 reads CASGGDRANEKLFF. The CDR3, as DNA: TGCGCCAGCGGAGGTGACAGGGCCAATGAAAAACTGTTTTTT.

This clone has only a few counts. The chain couples TRBV29-1 to TRBJ1-5, with 7 bases fitting TRBD1. Unmatched junction bases numbered 8, after V lost 1 base and J lost 8 bases. Germline loops: CDR1 SQVTM, CDR2 ANQGSEA. The CDR3 covers 14 residues. The CDR3 reads CSVEVGQGGEPQHF. In DNA, the CDR3 is TGCAGCGTTGAAGTCGGCCAGGGGGGTGAGCCCCAGCATTTT.

The chain carries TRBV6-1 and TRBJ2-3; 8 nucleotides line up with TRBD1. Trimming took 1 base from V and 5 from J; bases not matched to a gene: 8. The CDR3 runs to 16 residues. Germline CDR1 and CDR2: MNHNS and SASEGT. CDR3 bases: TGTGCCAGCAGTGAAGGTGGGGCAGGGGGCGGAGATACGCAGTATTTT. This codes for CASSEGGAGGGDTQYF.

V gene TRBV7-9 combines with J gene TRBJ2-2, with a weak D call TRBD2 (5 bases). Trimming left V 5 bases short and J 4 bases short, with 17 bases between. This CDR3 is 16 amino acids long. Per germline, CDR1 SEHNR and CDR2 FQNEAQ (reference sequence). CDR3 protein: CASSPTPGVGTGELFF. The CDR3 DNA sequence: TGTGCCAGCAGCCCCACACCCGGGGTCGGCACCGGGGAGCTGTTTTTT.

This chain uses TRBV19 with TRBJ1-1; 8 bases fit TRBD1. This CDR3 has 15 residues. Per germline, CDR1 LNHDA and CDR2 SQIVND (reference sequence). Losses at the gene ends were 2 bases for V and 1 base for J; bases not matched to a gene: 3. CDR3 protein: CASSINRGRNTEAFF. The CDR3 DNA is TGTGCCAGTAGTATAAACAGGGGGAGGAACACTGAAGCTTTCTTT.